This TCR beta chain was sequenced during a study of blood T cell repertoires in COVID-19. In the study overall: Sites in the United States, Italy and Spain provided acute and convalescent COVID-19 samples.

Per the authors' pipeline: Nucleated cell counts were estimated from reference gene primer amplification. Profiling relied on immunoSEQ multiplex PCR, and the TCRdb table lists in-frame clones only, not all of them. For V, J and clone size, that table is used; D and trimming come from the DNA. The data hold 20,000 to 25,000 clones, with 85% to 90% observed a single time. Trimming cost V 5 bases and J 8 bases, with 24 bases left between them. The CDR3 has 17 residues. Germline V CDR1 and CDR2: PRHDT, FYEKMQ (reference sequence). V and J are TRBV13 and TRBJ1-4; D perhaps matches TRBD1 (5 bases). This clonotype was sampled from a woman of 80 years or more with acute or convalescent COVID-19. The sequenced material came from peripheral blood. The chain's CDR3 is CASSKTGLGGVTEKLFF. In DNA, the CDR3 is TGTGCCAGCAGCAAAACGGGGCTGGGGGGAGTAACCGAAAAACTGTTTTTT.